This note documents a single TCR beta chain sequence. This record comes from a study of blood T cells in healthy people across ages. Germline V gene data show CDR1 as MNHNS and CDR2 as SASEGT. V was pared by 7 bases and J by 6 bases, with 13 bases between. CDR3 size: 13 residues. Next came a second PCR, run for about 6 to 11 cycles, which used a sample-barcoded 5' primer along with a J-beta primer mix. TCRdb recomputed calls from the 5' RACE reads with MiXCR, one row per CDR3 protein. In the table there are about 1,800,000 distinct CDR3 sequences, 28% of which are singletons. The chain carries TRBV6-1 and TRBJ2-1; D ambiguous. The TCR originated in a woman aged 30 to 39 in good health. Sequencing was carried out using blood. The CDR3 nucleotides read TGTGCCAGCACCATAGTCCCCCCCAATGAGCAGTTCTTC. It specifies CASTIVPPNEQFF.